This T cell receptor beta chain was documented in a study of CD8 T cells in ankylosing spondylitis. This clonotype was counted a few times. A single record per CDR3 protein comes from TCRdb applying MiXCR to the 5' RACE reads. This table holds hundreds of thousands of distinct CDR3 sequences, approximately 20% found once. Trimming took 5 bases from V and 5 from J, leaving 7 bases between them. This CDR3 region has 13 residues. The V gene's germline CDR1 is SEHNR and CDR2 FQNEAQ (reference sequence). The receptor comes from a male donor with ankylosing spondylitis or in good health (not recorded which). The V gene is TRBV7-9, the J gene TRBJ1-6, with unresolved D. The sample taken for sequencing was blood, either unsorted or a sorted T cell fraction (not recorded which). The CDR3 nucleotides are TGTGCCAGCAGCCACCCGGATAATTCACCCCTCCACTTT. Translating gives CASSHPDNSPLHF.